This TCR beta chain was recorded in a study of blood T cell repertoires in COVID-19. Study as a whole: Samples taken during acute and convalescent COVID-19 were collected in the United States, Italy and Spain. PBMCs, B-cell-depleted T cells, or T cells were the source of the cDNA or gDNA that made up the material.

Study processing details: Using reference gene primer amplification, nucleated cell counts were estimated. The data were produced by immunoSEQ multiplex PCR, yet TCRdb's version contains in-frame clones alone and is incomplete. Clonal size and the V and J genes are those of that table, whereas D and trimming came from the DNA. The sample includes around 18,000 clones, 91% of them seen just once. This clone was detected only once. Per the germline V gene, CDR1 is SQVTM and CDR2 is ANQGSEA. This CDR3 has 13 residues. Between the trimmed V and J ends, which lost 4 bases and 7 bases, there was a span of 14 bases.

The source of this sequence is a human donor in a cohort sampled during active COVID-19. The sample taken for sequencing was peripheral blood. This chain joins TRBV29-1 and TRBJ1-3, with D possibly being TRBD1 (5 bases). In DNA form, the CDR3 reads TGCAGCGTTGTTGGAGACAGCTGGAACACCATATATTTT. It translates to CSVVGDSWNTIYF.